Following are 2 T cell receptor beta chains from one sample sequenced in a study of blood T cell repertoires in COVID-19. Measured with immunoSEQ multiplex PCR; TCRdb has only the in-frame clones, and not every one. The sample holds roughly 80,000 clones; around 83% are singletons and the top ten take around a quarter. The sequenced material came from peripheral blood. The receptors come from a human donor in a cohort sampled during active COVID-19.

This clone has only one observation. The CDR3, as DNA: TGTGCCAGCAGCTTCCTACAGGGATTTGATGAAAAACTGTTTTTT. Its translation is CASSFLQGFDEKLFF. The V call is TRBV5-8, the J call TRBJ1-4, with D perhaps TRBD1 (6 bases). The CDR3 has 15 amino acids. Per the germline V gene, CDR1 is SGHTS and CDR2 is YDEGEE. V lost 2 bases, J lost 6 bases, and 14 bases lay in between.

The chain carries TRBV7-9 and TRBJ2-6, with 8 nucleotides matching TRBD1. Germline CDR1 reads SEHNR; CDR2 reads FQNEAQ (reference sequence). V shed 3 bases and J 0 bases; nucleotides not matched to a gene: 1. The CDR3 is 16 residues long. CDR3 in DNA: TGTGCCAGCAGCTTTGGACAGGGCTCTGGGGCCAACGTCCTGACTTTC. Amino acid sequence: CASSFGQGSGANVLTF.